This T cell receptor (beta chain) was profiled in a study of blood T cell repertoires in COVID-19. Study in general: Researchers got acute and convalescent COVID-19 samples from the United States, Italy and Spain. PBMCs, B-cell-depleted T cells, or T cells were the source of the cDNA or gDNA that made up the material.

In the source study's methods: Scientists estimated how many nucleated cells there were by amplifying reference gene primers. The table came from immunoSEQ multiplex PCR; TCRdb's copy has only in-frame clones and leaves some out. That table supplies the V and J calls and clone size; D and trimming were determined from the DNA. The table shows some 65,000 clones, with about 94% occurring only once. Germline-derived CDR1 and CDR2 are MDHEN and SYDVKM. The V and J ends lost 7 bases and 6 bases respectively, with 18 bases between them. This CDR3 region has 14 residues. This clone showed up just a few times.

Sequencing was carried out using peripheral blood. This receptor was obtained from a man between 65 and 79 years old with active COVID-19. This sequence joins TRBV28 and TRBJ1-2; tentatively, D is TRBD1 (6 bases). This chain's CDR3 is CASTPTGYPHGYTF. As DNA, the CDR3 is TGTGCCAGCACTCCCACAGGGTACCCTCATGGCTACACCTTC.